This entry lists 10 T cell receptor beta chains sequenced from one sample in a study of tumor-infiltrating lymphocytes in primary liver carcinoma. A primer in the constant region served to generate TCR beta cDNA from about 470 ng of total RNA. The TCR beta library was amplified through three nested multiplex PCR rounds in a modified ARM-PCR procedure. The first two PCR rounds used TRBV1-TRBV30 primers with a Cbeta primer, 9 to 10 cycles each. TCRdb called the multiplex PCR reads again in MiXCR, with one record for every CDR3 protein. The sample carries about 200,000 distinct CDR3 sequences, approximately 86% recorded once. For each extraction, RNA and DNA were obtained together from roughly 20-30 mg of unsorted bulk tissue. Sequenced: tumor tissue from primary liver carcinoma. Source of these receptors: a man in his forties with primary liver carcinoma and hepatitis B virus infection.

This chain joins TRBV29-1 and TRBJ2-1; tentative D call: TRBD1 (6 bases). V lost 6 bases and J lost 5, with 14 bases in between. Germline values: CDR1 SQVTM, CDR2 ANQGSEA. The CDR3 has 13 amino acids. In DNA form, the CDR3 reads TGCAGCGTAACCGGGACATGGAACAATGAGCAGTTCTTC. Amino acid sequence: CSVTGTWNNEQFF.

With respect to this clonotype: One junction end disagrees with the germline gene, perhaps due to a read error. The chain carries TRBV29-1 and TRBJ2-5; D may be TRBD1 or TRBD2 (5 bases each). The CDR3 has 14 amino acids. Germline V gives CDR1 SQVTM, CDR2 ANQGSEA. The CDR3: CNVVTGTTWETQYF. For the CDR3, the DNA is TGCAACGTTGTGACTGGGACCACATGGGAGACCCAATACTTC.

The V call is TRBV11-2, the J call TRBJ1-5, with D perhaps matching TRBD1 (5 bases). The germline V gene has CDR1 SGHAT and CDR2 FQNNGV. Trimming cost V 10 bases and J 1 base, with 23 bases left between them. This CDR3 spans 17 amino acids. Here the CDR3 reads CATSLVGVTWSNQPQHF. The CDR3, as DNA: TGTGCCACTAGCTTAGTAGGGGTAACATGGAGCAATCAGCCCCAGCATTTT.

Comment on this clonotype: Since the CDR3 does not end with the conserved phenylalanine or tryptophan, this likely comes from a read error. The J gene is TRBJ1-5, the V gene TRBV30; no clear D gene. This CDR3 spans 13 amino acids. Trimming shortened V by 2 bases and J by 4 bases, and 9 bases separated the two germline ends. Germline values: CDR1 GTSNPN, CDR2 SVGIG (reference sequence). The CDR3 nucleotides read TGTGCCTGGAGTTATGAGGAAAATCAGCCCCAGCATTCT. This codes for CAWSYEENQPQHS.

Worth noting for this clonotype: At one boundary the junction diverges from the germline segment, which might be a read error. The genes are TRBV6-6 and TRBJ2-1, with D possibly matching TRBD2 (6 bases). CDR1 is MNHNY, CDR2 SVGAGI, per germline (reference sequence). CDR3 length: 15 amino acids. The CDR3 bases are TGTGTCAGCACTTACTCTGAAGAGACGGGAGATGAGCAGTTCTTC. This sequence encodes CVSTYSEETGDEQFF.

This clonotype was counted once. Sequence at one end of the junction differs from germline and may be a read error. This chain joins TRBV6-5 and TRBJ2-7; tentative D call: TRBD2 (5 bases). This CDR3 is built from 14 residues. Germline V CDR1 and CDR2: MNHEY, SVGAGI. Here the CDR3 DNA reads TGTGTCAGCTGGAGCGGTTTTCTGGATTACGAGCAGTACTTC. Translation: CVSWSGFLDYEQYF.

Note on this clonotype: This sequence may be a read error, since a much larger clone differs from it by one base. V and J are TRBV24-1 and TRBJ2-1; D unresolved. This CDR3 is 11 amino acids long. CDR1 KGHDR and CDR2 SFDVKD come from the germline V gene. The CDR3 protein is CATSDLNEKFF. The CDR3, as DNA: TGTGCCACCAGTGATTTAAATGAGAAGTTCTTC.

Note on this clonotype: At one of its ends the junction is not consistent with the germline gene, which may arise from a read error. The V call is TRBV20-1, the J call TRBJ1-3; 8 bases are a match to TRBD1. Germline CDR1 and CDR2: DFQATT and SNEGSKA (reference sequence). The CDR3 sequence is 15 residues long. The CDR3 coding sequence is TGCACTGCTAGAGGGCCGACAGGGGCTGGAAACACCATATATTTT. Its translation is CTARGPTGAGNTIYF.

As to this clonotype: One junction end does not reproduce the germline sequence, and a read error may be involved. The chain employs TRBV5-4 and TRBJ2-3; possible D gene TRBD1, 5 bases. Germline loops: CDR1 SGHNT, CDR2 YYREEE (reference sequence). The CDR3 is made up of 11 amino acids. CDR3 sequence (DNA): TGTGTCAGCAGCCATAACGAAAGGACAAATTTT. It codes for CVSSHNERTNF.

This clonotype turned up a few times. This is likely a read error, given that the CDR3 carries no conserved phenylalanine or tryptophan at its end. The chain uses TRBV5-1 and TRBJ1-1; maybe TRBD1 (6 bases). Deletions cut 2 bases from V and 7 bases from J, with 12 bases between. Germline V CDR1 and CDR2: SGHRS, YFSETQ. The CDR3 loop spans 13 amino acids. The CDR3: CASSFEEDSEAFS. The CDR3, as DNA: TGCGCCAGCAGCTTCGAGGAGGACAGTGAAGCTTTCTCT.